One sample yielded the 25 T cell receptor beta chains listed below, sequenced in a study of identical twins. TCRdb re-called the 5' RACE reads with MiXCR, one entry per CDR3 protein. The sample lists 200,000 to 250,000 distinct CDR3 sequences, 6% to 8.5% occurring once. The same sample was also studied in work on yellow fever vaccine responses in identical twins.

The sequenced sample consisted of CD8+ T cells sorted from blood. The receptors stem from a woman younger than 30 in good health.

This clonotype was seen many times. This chain joins TRBV28 and TRBJ2-7, with 7 nucleotides matching TRBD1. The ends lost 6 bases at V and 3 bases at J; junction bases unmatched: 11. This CDR3 spans 15 amino acids. The germline gives CDR1 MDHEN, CDR2 SYDVKM. As DNA, the CDR3 is TGTGCCAGCAGACCTGAGACAGGGCCTCTCTACGAGCAGTACGTC. This sequence encodes CASRPETGPLYEQYV.

Only one count was recorded for this clonotype. One end of the junction is discordant with germline, which a read error may explain. This chain links TRBV6-5 with TRBJ2-1; 7 positions match TRBD1. The CDR3 consists of 16 residues. The V gene's germline CDR1 is MNHEY and CDR2 SVGAGI. The CDR3 DNA reads TGTGCCAGCAGGTACTCCGACAGGGTGGGCCTTTGGGAGCAGTTCTTC. Its translation: CASRYSDRVGLWEQFF.

This clonotype has only a few counts. The chain uses TRBV2 and TRBJ2-2; 12 bases line up with TRBD2. There are 19 residues in the CDR3. Trimming at V came to 11 bases and at J to 1 base, leaving 17 bases not matched to a gene. Germline-derived CDR1 and CDR2 are SNHLY and FYNNEI. The CDR3: CAFSHASGGARLNTGELFF. The CDR3 region has the DNA TGTGCCTTCAGCCATGCTAGCGGGGGGGCTCGATTGAACACCGGGGAGCTGTTTTTT.

The chain joins TRBV29-1 to TRBJ2-1; D gene uncertain. V lost 3 bases, J lost 6 bases, and 9 bases lay in between. This CDR3 is 12 amino acids long. Germline assignment: CDR1 SQVTM and CDR2 ANQGSEA. The CDR3 is CSVEHRSNEQFF. The CDR3 DNA reads as TGCAGCGTTGAGCATCGGTCCAATGAGCAGTTCTTC.

The chain carries TRBV28 and TRBJ1-2; no reliable D call. V dropped 11 bases and J dropped 4 bases, with 17 bases sitting between them. The CDR3 is made up of 13 amino acids. The germline V gene has CDR1 MDHEN and CDR2 SYDVKM. This chain's CDR3 is CAATPGGFYGYTF. CDR3 coding DNA: TGTGCCGCGACCCCAGGAGGCTTCTATGGCTACACCTTC.

This clonotype has only a few counts. The chain links TRBV5-1 to TRBJ2-5, with 8 bases aligning to TRBD2. The CDR3 spans 17 residues. Unmatched junction bases numbered 13, after V lost 3 bases and J lost 3 bases. Per the germline V gene, CDR1 is SGHRS and CDR2 is YFSETQ. The CDR3 loop reads CASSWGPTSVGKETQYF. The CDR3 bases are TGCGCCAGCAGCTGGGGGCCGACTAGCGTAGGGAAAGAGACCCAGTACTTC.

In DNA form, the CDR3 reads TGCAGTGCTAGAGCCGCCTTTGGCGGGGGGGCCCCAAATGAGCAGTTCTTC. This codes for CSARAAFGGGAPNEQFF. V is TRBV20-1 and J is TRBJ2-1; 9 bases fit TRBD2. V was clipped by 1 base and J by 7 bases; unmatched bases: 14. The CDR3 length is 17 residues. Per the germline V gene, CDR1 is DFQATT and CDR2 is SNEGSKA (reference sequence).

A few counts support this clonotype. V gene TRBV3-1 combines with J gene TRBJ2-1; 13 nucleotides match TRBD2. Trimming removed 0 bases from V and 9 bases from J; junction bases left unmatched: 5. This CDR3 has 16 amino acids. In germline, CDR1 is LGHDT, CDR2 YNNKEL (reference sequence). The CDR3 loop is CASSQELAGGLVEQFF. The CDR3 DNA reads TGTGCCAGCAGCCAAGAACTAGCGGGGGGGCTGGTTGAGCAGTTCTTC.

This clonotype was seen ten or more times. The rearrangement uses TRBV15 and TRBJ1-4; tentative D call: TRBD1 (5 bases). CDR1 LNHNV and CDR2 YYDKDF come from the germline V gene (reference sequence). Trimming cost V 0 bases and J 8 bases, with 13 bases left between them. CDR3 length equals 15 residues. CDR3 DNA: TGTGCCACCAGCAGAGATGGGGGAGTCGGGGAAAAACTGTTTTTT. Its translation is CATSRDGGVGEKLFF.

Only a few counts were recorded for this clonotype. The rearrangement uses TRBV5-6 and TRBJ2-3, with a weak D call TRBD2 (5 bases). The CDR3 is 17 residues long. Looked up from germline, CDR1 is SGHDT and CDR2 is YYEEEE. Trimming took 0 bases from V and 0 from J, leaving 14 bases between them. CDR3 in DNA: TGTGCCAGCAGCTTGGGAGGGATCAAAACTAGCACAGATACGCAGTATTTT. This sequence encodes CASSLGGIKTSTDTQYF. Filled out from reference TRBV5-6 and TRBJ2-3, the complete variable domain reads DAGVTQSPTHLIKTRGQQVTLRCSPKSGHDTVSWYQQALGQGPQFIFQYYEEEERQRGNFPDRFSGHQFPNYSSELNVNALLLGDSALYLCASSLGGIKTSTDTQYFGPGTRLTVL.

The rearrangement uses TRBV7-2 and TRBJ2-6, with a tentative D call TRBD2 (7 bases). Per germline, CDR1 SGHTA and CDR2 FQGNSA. V was trimmed by 0 bases and J by 0 bases, leaving 18 bases between them. The CDR3 totals 20 residues. The CDR3 loop is CASSLARGGRGLSGANVLTF. In nucleotides, the CDR3 is TGTGCCAGCAGCTTAGCAAGGGGGGGTAGAGGGCTCTCTGGGGCCAACGTCCTGACTTTC.

This clonotype was detected a few times. The rearrangement uses TRBV29-1 and TRBJ2-5; possible D gene TRBD2, 5 bases. This CDR3 has 15 amino acids. The V and J ends lost 8 bases and 0 bases respectively, with 19 bases between them. CDR1 SQVTM and CDR2 ANQGSEA come from the germline V gene. CDR3 nucleotides: TGCAGCTCCGAGGAGGCGACTCGGTACCAAGAGACCCAGTACTTC. Protein: CSSEEATRYQETQYF.

In this sample, this clonotype turned up a few times. V gene TRBV7-6 combines with J gene TRBJ1-4; D is unresolved. CDR1 and CDR2 (germline): SGHVS, FNYEAQ. The V gene lost 2 bases and the J gene lost 7 bases, with 14 bases spanning the gap. This CDR3 is 15 amino acids long. The DNA of the CDR3 is TGTGCCAGCAGCTTATTTTCGGCTCCGGGTGAAAAACTGTTTTTT. Protein: CASSLFSAPGEKLFF.

This clonotype showed up just a few times. This chain links TRBV9 with TRBJ2-7, with 7 bases matching TRBD1. This CDR3 comprises 15 residues. Losses at the gene ends were 4 bases for V and 2 bases for J; bases not matched to a gene: 9. Germline V gene lookup returns CDR1 SGDLS and CDR2 YYNGEE. The CDR3 reads CASSFRDSLTYEQYF. The DNA for the CDR3 is TGTGCCAGCAGCTTCCGGGACAGCTTAACCTACGAGCAGTACTTC.

This clonotype has a handful of counts. The chain is built from TRBV2 and TRBJ2-1; 10 bases line up with TRBD2. V trimming: 7 bases; J trimming: 0 bases; junction bases outside the gene matches: 15. Looked up from germline, CDR1 is SNHLY and CDR2 is FYNNEI. This CDR3 spans 19 amino acids. This CDR3 is CASIPPPTSGSYSYNEQFF. In DNA form, the CDR3 reads TGTGCCAGCATTCCCCCCCCGACTAGCGGGTCGTACTCCTACAATGAGCAGTTCTTC. The complete variable domain, with remaining parts taken from reference TRBV2 and TRBJ2-1, reads EPEVTQTPSHQVTQMGQEVILRCVPISNHLYFYWYRQILGQKVEFLVSFYNNEISEKSEIFDDQFSVERPDGSNFTLKIRSTKLEDSAMYFCASIPPPTSGSYSYNEQFFGPGTRLTVL.

This clonotype was picked up many times. This chain joins TRBV12-3 or TRBV12-4 and TRBJ1-4, with 8 bases that match TRBD1. This CDR3 has 13 amino acids. J was trimmed by 7 bases and V by 3 bases; bases with no gene match: 1. The CDR3 here is CASSLGQVEKLFF. CDR3 bases: TGTGCCAGCAGTTTGGGACAGGTTGAAAAACTGTTTTTT.

The chain uses TRBV2 and TRBJ2-1; the match to TRBD2 covers 8 bases. The CDR3 runs 16 residues. V was clipped by 2 bases and J by 3 bases; unmatched bases: 6. CDR1 and CDR2 (germline): SNHLY, FYNNEI. CDR3 protein: CASSEIIAGYYNEQFF. Here the CDR3 DNA reads TGTGCCAGCAGTGAAATAATAGCGGGATACTACAATGAGCAGTTCTTC.

This clonotype was counted a few times. This chain joins TRBV20-1 and TRBJ2-2; the D gene is possibly TRBD2 (7 bases). V lost 6 bases and J 7 bases, leaving 24 bases between the germline ends. The CDR3 sequence is 16 residues long. The V gene's germline CDR1 is DFQATT and CDR2 SNEGSKA (reference sequence). The CDR3 here is CSATEGGGPVSGELFF. The CDR3 DNA is TGCAGTGCCACAGAGGGAGGGGGGCCTGTTAGCGGGGAGCTGTTTTTT.

In this sample, this clonotype turned up many times. The J gene is TRBJ2-1, the V gene TRBV20-1, with D uncertain. V was cut by 0 bases and J by 6 bases, with 15 bases left in between. This CDR3 has 15 residues. Germline loops: CDR1 DFQATT, CDR2 SNEGSKA (reference sequence). CDR3 nucleotides: TGCAGTGCTAGAGATCTCCACTACAACCCCAATGAGCAGTTCTTC. This translates into CSARDLHYNPNEQFF.

The gene calls are TRBV12-3 or TRBV12-4 and TRBJ1-1; D is undetermined. Trimming shortened V by 7 bases and J by 2 bases, and 14 bases separated the two germline ends. The CDR3 is 14 amino acids. CDR3 DNA: TGTGCCAGCACCTTAGCCCTAAGAAACACTGAAGCTTTCTTT. As protein: CASTLALRNTEAFF.

This clonotype was counted at least ten times. The genes are TRBV5-1 and TRBJ2-1; TRBD1 is a possible D gene (7 bases). Between the trimmed V and J ends, which lost 8 bases and 0 bases, there was a span of 27 bases. Germline CDR1 is SGHRS and CDR2 is YFSETQ. CDR3 size: 19 residues. The CDR3 loop is CASRKWRDSIVSSYNEQFF. Written as DNA, the CDR3 is TGCGCCAGTAGAAAATGGCGGGACAGCATTGTTAGCTCCTACAATGAGCAGTTCTTC. Full variable domain (remainder filled in from reference TRBV5-1 and TRBJ2-1): KAGVTQTPRYLIKTRGQQVTLSCSPISGHRSVSWYQQTPGQGLQFLFEYFSETQRNKGNFPGRFSGRQFSNSRSEMNVSTLELGDSALYLCASRKWRDSIVSSYNEQFFGPGTRLTVL.

This chain links TRBV6-1 with TRBJ2-2, with 8 bases that match TRBD2. Losses at the gene ends were 3 bases for V and 4 bases for J; bases not matched to a gene: 7. The CDR3 is 16 amino acids. Germline V gene sequence: CDR1 MNHNS, CDR2 SASEGT. The chain's CDR3 is CASSDLSGSITGELFF. The CDR3 DNA follows: TGTGCCAGCAGTGACCTGAGCGGGAGTATCACCGGGGAGCTGTTTTTT.

A note on this clonotype: Mismatch with germline at one junction end may stem from a read error. V usage is TRBV6-5 and J usage is TRBJ2-7, with 8 bases lining up with TRBD2. Germline V gene sequence: CDR1 MNHEY, CDR2 SVGAGI. There are 17 residues in the CDR3. CDR3 sequence reads: CAGSYAAGGLSSYEQYF. The CDR3, as DNA: TGTGCCGGCAGTTACGCGGCGGGAGGCCTGAGCTCCTACGAGCAGTACTTC.

This clonotype has at least ten counts. This sequence joins TRBV20-1 and TRBJ1-1, with no clear D. Trimming left V 4 bases short and J 3 bases short, with 12 bases between. Germline values: CDR1 DFQATT, CDR2 SNEGSKA (reference sequence). This CDR3 spans 13 amino acids. CDR3 nucleotides: TGCAGTGCTATAAGGATGGACTACACTGAAGCTTTCTTT. This sequence encodes CSAIRMDYTEAFF.

The chain uses TRBV7-3 and TRBJ2-2; D may be TRBD1 or TRBD2 (5 bases each). Germline V gene lookup returns CDR1 SGHTA and CDR2 FQGTGA. V was trimmed by 5 bases and J by 6 bases, leaving 16 bases between them. This CDR3 is built from 15 residues. The CDR3 loop is CASSPHPRGAGELFF. For the CDR3, the DNA is TGTGCCAGCAGCCCCCACCCTCGAGGGGCCGGGGAGCTGTTTTTT.